A selection of T cell receptor beta chains follows, all from one sample in a study of T cell responses to AZD1222 COVID-19 vaccine. Clones were sequenced by immunoSEQ multiplex PCR, and TCRdb holds only the in-frame ones, with some missing. The repertoire consists of about 94,000 clones, with roughly 88% occurring once and the leading ten covering 9% to 14%. Here the sequenced sample was peripheral blood, taken 28 days after the second AZD1222 dose. The receptors here all came from an adult who received the AZD1222 COVID-19 vaccine. The CDR3 runs from the conserved cysteine through the conserved F or W. Each record gives: V gene, clone size, J gene, D gene, CDR3 DNA, CDR3 protein. The D gene is left open where the match is weak. Part of the rows lack a size; the others show once, few, many or a class for expanded clones.

>TRBV3-1/TRBV3-2|.|TRBJ1-2|.
TGTGCCAGCAGCCAAGTGCTCCCGGACCGGAGGTATGGCTACACCTTC
CASSQVLPDRRYGYTF
>TRBV29-1|.|TRBJ1-1|.
TGCAGCGTTGAAGATCTCGGTCGGGAAGGATTCACTGAAGCTTTCTTT
CSVEDLGREGFTEAFF
>TRBV10-3|.|TRBJ1-4|TRBD1
TGTGCCATCAGTGGGGGACAGAGGGGTGAAAAACTGTTTTTT
CAISGGQRGEKLFF
>TRBV27|.|TRBJ2-3|TRBD2
TGTGCCAGCAGTTTACTCCCCGGGACTAGCGGGACCCGAGATACGCAGTATTTT
CASSLLPGTSGTRDTQYF
>TRBV5-1|.|TRBJ1-5|.
TGCGCCAGCAGCTTGCCTCTGCTGGGACTGCTACCGGGTGGCAATCAGCCCCAGCATTTT
CASSLPLLGLLPGGNQPQHF
>TRBV3-1/TRBV3-2|.|TRBJ2-1|.
TGTGCCAGCAGCCAGTCCTACAATGAGCAGTTCTTC
CASSQSYNEQFF
>TRBV28|.|TRBJ2-7|TRBD2
TGTGCCAGCAGTTTGTCTAGCGGGAGCTCCTACGAGCAGTACTTC
CASSLSSGSSYEQYF
>TRBV19|.|TRBJ2-2|.
TGTGCCAGTAAGGGGCGCGATGCCGGGGAGCTGTTTTTT
CASKGRDAGELFF
>TRBV4-3|few|TRBJ2-3|.
TGCGCCAGCAGCCAAGAGAGCTCAGGGATAGATACGCAGTATTTT
CASSQESSGIDTQYF
>TRBV24-1|.|TRBJ1-4|.
TGTGCCACCAGTGACGGGTTTAATGAAAAACTGTTTTTT
CATSDGFNEKLFF
>TRBV6-5|few|TRBJ1-6|TRBD1
TGTGCCAGCAGTTACAGGGCGGGACAGAGTTCACCCCTCCACTTT
CASSYRAGQSSPLHF
>TRBV30|.|TRBJ2-5|.
TGTGCCTGGAGTGTGTCGCGCGATGGGACCCAGTACTTC
CAWSVSRDGTQYF
>TRBV19|.|TRBJ2-4|.
TGTGCCAGTAGTATCACCCCCTTAGCCAAAAACATTCAGTACTTC
CASSITPLAKNIQYF
>TRBV3-1/TRBV3-2|.|TRBJ2-6|.
TGTGCCAGCAGCGAGACAGCCGGGGCCAACGTCCTGACTTTC
CASSETAGANVLTF
>TRBV5-1|.|TRBJ2-7|.
TGCGCCAGCAGCTCATCCGGGACGAACGTCTACGAGCAGTACTTC
CASSSSGTNVYEQYF
>TRBV3-1/TRBV3-2|.|TRBJ1-2|.
TGTGCCAGCAGCCAATTAGGAAGACGCGGCTACACCTTC
CASSQLGRRGYTF
>TRBV30|.|TRBJ1-2|.
TGTGCCTGGAGAGTAGTCGGGCGAGCTAACTATGGCTACACCTTC
CAWRVVGRANYGYTF
>TRBV19|.|TRBJ1-4|TRBD1
TGTGCCACTCGGGCAGGGGGGCATGAAAAACTGTTTTTT
CATRAGGHEKLFF
>TRBV28|.|TRBJ2-1|TRBD2
TGTGCCAGCAGTTCGACTAGCGGGAACCCGAATGAGCAGTTCTTC
CASSSTSGNPNEQFF
>TRBV6-5|.|TRBJ1-1|.
TGTGCCAGCAGTTACTCCCAGGGTTTAGTAGCTGAAGCTTTCTTT
CASSYSQGLVAEAFF
>TRBV19|.|TRBJ2-1|.
TGTGCCAGTAGTTGGAGGGCTAGAGGTGAGCAGTTCTTC
CASSWRARGEQFF
>TRBV6-5|.|TRBJ1-1|.
TGTGCCAGCAGTCTTGGGCTGAACACTGAAGCTTTCTTT
CASSLGLNTEAFF
>TRBV19|.|TRBJ1-4|.
TGTGCCAGTAGTTCAGGACACTTTGGTGAAAAACTGTTTTTT
CASSSGHFGEKLFF
>TRBV19|.|TRBJ1-1|.
TGTGCCAGTAGTAGTCCGGGGAGAGGGAACACTGAAGCTTTCTTT
CASSSPGRGNTEAFF
>TRBV11-1|.|TRBJ2-7|TRBD1
TGTGCCAGCAGCCCAACGGACAGGGGGAACGTCTACGAGCAGTACTTC
CASSPTDRGNVYEQYF
>TRBV28|.|TRBJ2-7|TRBD2
TGTGCCAGCAGTCTAGGGACTAGCGGGAGGGCCTACGAGCAGTACTTC
CASSLGTSGRAYEQYF
>TRBV6-5|.|TRBJ2-1|.
TGTGCCAGCAGTTACACCCGGGGGCCACATTACAATGAGCAGTTCTTC
CASSYTRGPHYNEQFF
>TRBV28|few|TRBJ1-2|.
TGTGCCAGCAGTTTCCCAGGGTTGAAGGGAGGCTACACCTTC
CASSFPGLKGGYTF
>TRBV2|.|TRBJ2-7|TRBD1
TGTGCCAGCAGGGGGGGGGACAGGGGCCCGGAGCAGTACTTC
CASRGGDRGPEQYF
>TRBV12-5|.|TRBJ2-7|TRBD2
TGTGCTAGTGCCCCGGGGGGGTACTACGAGCAGTACTTC
CASAPGGYYEQYF
>TRBV7-2|.|TRBJ2-2|.
TGTGCCAGCAGCCCCCAAACGTGGGGTGCCGGGGAGCTGTTTTTT
CASSPQTWGAGELFF
>TRBV4-3|.|TRBJ2-1|.
TGCGCCAGCAGCCAGCGACGGCTCAATGAGCAGTTCTTC
CASSQRRLNEQFF
>TRBV7-2|.|TRBJ1-1|TRBD1
TGTGCCAGCAGCTTACTGGGACAGGGTAGCGCTGAAGCTTTCTTT
CASSLLGQGSAEAFF
>TRBV2|once|TRBJ1-2|.
TGTGCCAGCAACGACATGGGAGCTAACTATGGCTACACCTTC
CASNDMGANYGYTF
>TRBV5-6|once|TRBJ1-6|.
TGTGCCAGCAGCTTACGACGGAGCTCCTATAATTCACCCCTCCACTTT
CASSLRRSSYNSPLHF
>TRBV10-3|.|TRBJ2-1|TRBD2
TGTGCCATCAGTGAGTCGACTAGCTTCTACAATGAGCAGTTCTTC
CAISESTSFYNEQFF
>TRBV7-2|.|TRBJ2-5|TRBD1
TGTGCCAGCAGTTCAGGGGGCGTTGAGACCCAGTACTTC
CASSSGGVETQYF
>TRBV27|.|TRBJ2-7|TRBD1
TGTGCCAGCAGTTCCTCCGGGACAGGGCAGTCCGAGCAGTACTTC
CASSSSGTGQSEQYF
>TRBV5-1|once|TRBJ1-3|.
TGCGCCAGCAGCGCGGACAGTGGAAACACCATATATTTT
CASSADSGNTIYF
>TRBV19|few|TRBJ2-5|.
TGTGCCAGTAGAGCAGGGGAGGGAGAGACCCAGTACTTC
CASRAGEGETQYF
>TRBV12-3/TRBV12-4|.|TRBJ1-1|.
TGTGCCAGCAGACCAGGCATAAACACTGAAGCTTTCTTT
CASRPGINTEAFF
>TRBV30|.|TRBJ2-7|TRBD1
TGTGCCTGGGGACAGGAGTCCTACGAGCAGTACTTC
CAWGQESYEQYF
>TRBV25-1|.|TRBJ1-1|.
TGTGCCAGCAGCGGAGGCGACAAGCCGGCTTTCTTT
CASSGGDKPAFF
>TRBV21-1|.|TRBJ2-5|.
TGTGCCAGCAGCCGAAAGGCCCTCGGACGACTGGAACCGGGAAAGGGGACCCAGTACTTC
CASSRKALGRLEPGKGTQYF
>TRBV6-5|.|TRBJ1-1|.
TGTGCCAGCAGTTACTCCAACCTGAGGGCTGAAGCTTTCTTT
CASSYSNLRAEAFF
>TRBV9|.|TRBJ1-2|TRBD1
TGTGCCAGCAGTGAAGCCCGGGACAGGGGCCCCCTGAGCGGCTACACCTTC
CASSEARDRGPLSGYTF
>TRBV10-3|.|TRBJ1-1|TRBD1
TGTGCCATCAGCCAGACAGGGACCAACACTGAAGCTTTCTTT
CAISQTGTNTEAFF
>TRBV5-5|.|TRBJ2-7|.
TGTGCCAGCAGCCCGACAGGCTACGAGCAGTACTTC
CASSPTGYEQYF
>TRBV27|.|TRBJ2-2|.
TGTGCCAGCAGTTTATCGTTTTTGACGAACACCGGGGAGCTGTTTTTT
CASSLSFLTNTGELFF
>TRBV27|few|TRBJ1-4|.
TGTGCCAGCAGTACGGGTGCAACTAATGAAAAACTGTTTTTT
CASSTGATNEKLFF
>TRBV7-8|few|TRBJ1-4|TRBD1
TGTGCCAGCAGCTTAGGGGACAGGGGTGAAAAACTGTTTTTT
CASSLGDRGEKLFF
>TRBV20-1|.|TRBJ1-3|.
TGCAGTGCTAGTCAACGGAGTCGTAACACCATATATTTT
CSASQRSRNTIYF
>TRBV28|.|TRBJ1-1|TRBD1
TGTGCCAGCAGTTTACCCAGGACAGGGGCGAGAACTGAAGCTTTCTTT
CASSLPRTGARTEAFF
>TRBV6-5|.|TRBJ1-4|TRBD1
TGTGCCAGCAGTCGGGGGGGACAGGGGGATGAAAAACTGTTTTTT
CASSRGGQGDEKLFF